The next 6 T cell receptor beta chains were all read from a single sample in a study of CD8+CD57+ T cells in acquired aplastic anemia listed by TCRdb under 2018. Sequencing instrument: Illumina HiSeq 2000. TCR beta VDJ combination and CDR3 sequence profiling used genomic DNA as the template. The public reads were reanalyzed by TCRdb: fastp trimming at Q25, MiXCR alignment, in-frame beta chains only. One record per CDR3 amino acid sequence lists the most common genes and DNA. Across this sample there are some 290,000 distinct CDR3 sequences, with roughly three fifths seen only once. Clones ranked in the top ten supply 7% to 9% of the sample. The sequenced sample was sorted CD4+, CD8+, or CD8+CD57+ T cells (not recorded which) from PBMCs. The receptors were gathered from a human donor with severe aplastic anemia or a healthy control (not recorded which).

The chain couples TRBV7-9 to TRBJ1-1; no definite D call. Trimming took 3 bases from V and 1 from J, leaving 9 bases between them. This CDR3 is 14 amino acids long. Germline V gene data show CDR1 as SEHNR and CDR2 as FQNEAQ (reference sequence). The CDR3: CASSLEVPNTEAFF. CDR3 DNA: TGTGCCAGCAGCTTGGAAGTACCGAACACTGAAGCTTTCTTT.

This sequence joins TRBV10-3 and TRBJ1-1; 8 bases line up with TRBD1. CDR1 is ENHRY and CDR2 is SYGVKD in the germline V gene. CDR3 length: 12 residues. J lost 0 bases, V lost 11 bases, and 2 bases had no gene match. CDR3 nucleotide sequence: TGTGCCGGACAGGGCATGAACACTGAAGCTTTCTTT. Translation gives CAGQGMNTEAFF.

On this clonotype itself: The junction shows a germline mismatch at one end, possibly a read error. In DNA form, the CDR3 reads TGCGCCAGCAGCCAAGACGTTGAGAGCAATCAGCCCCAGCATTTT. Amino acids: CASSQDVESNQPQHF. The chain combines TRBV7-3 with TRBJ1-5; no clear D gene. The CDR3 extends over 15 amino acids. Germline V gene data show CDR1 as SGHTA and CDR2 as FQGTGA.

This clonotype came up a few times. This sequence joins TRBV10-1 and TRBJ2-1; D possibly corresponds to TRBD2 (6 bases). The CDR3 totals 15 residues. From germline, CDR1 is WNHNN and CDR2 SYGVQD (reference sequence). Deletions cut 3 bases from V and 7 bases from J, with 16 bases between. The CDR3 coding sequence is TGCGCCAGCAGTGAACGGCAGGGAGGAATAAATGAGCAGTTCTTC. It translates to CASSERQGGINEQFF.

Ten or more counts support this clonotype. V gene TRBV2 combines with J gene TRBJ2-3, with 10 positions matching TRBD2. In germline, CDR1 is SNHLY, CDR2 FYNNEI. The junction had 3 bases not matched to a gene; V was cut back by 3 bases and J by 3 bases. The CDR3 is 15 amino acids. DNA of the CDR3: TGTGCCAGCAGTGAGCCGGGACTAGCGACAGATACGCAGTATTTT. Translated, it gives CASSEPGLATDTQYF.

CDR3 in DNA: TGTGCCTTAGCAAGCTTGCGGGGCTCAAGGGATGAGCAGTTCTTC. Translated: CALASLRGSRDEQFF. The V call is TRBV30, the J call TRBJ2-1, with D tentatively TRBD2 (6 bases). The CDR3 runs 15 residues. Trimming shortened V by 7 bases and J by 8 bases, and 24 bases separated the two germline ends. Germline V gene data show CDR1 as GTSNPN and CDR2 as SVGIG (reference sequence).